This T cell receptor beta chain was sequenced in a study of regulatory T cells in long-lasting Graves disease. To make TCR beta libraries, researchers used iRepertoire HTBI primers and Arm-PCR of CDR3 regions. TCRdb redid the calling of the multiplex PCR reads with MiXCR, one entry per CDR3 protein. The sample lists approximately 230,000 distinct CDR3 sequences; around 16% were seen once. As for this clonotype: Its antigen is not known.

Sample time point: newly diagnosed GD, antithyroid drugs for less than 3 months. Generation of the TCR library employed RNA extracted from PBMCs. By American Thyroid Association guidelines, Graves' disease was diagnosed in the cohort. The CDR3 has 13 amino acids. Germline CDR1 SGDLS, CDR2 YYNGEE. V trimming: 4 bases; J trimming: 10 bases; junction bases outside the gene matches: 6. Study-wide results and limits: Persistent cases favored TRBV28, TRBJ1-2 and TRBJ2-5. Examination was confined to peripheral blood, excluding thyroid tissue. Limited sample numbers may have lowered accuracy.

J is TRBJ2-1 and V is TRBV9; TRBD2 matches 9 bases. The sequence was obtained from a female donor with Graves disease. The specimen was peripheral blood mononuclear cells (PBMCs), collected at new diagnosis, from a patient treated with antithyroid drugs. CDR3 sequence (DNA): TGTGCCAGCAGCCCATTAGCGGGAGTGGAGCAGTTCTTC. This encodes CASSPLAGVEQFF.